This T cell receptor beta chain was recorded in a study of T cells in Graves' hyperthyroidism and ophthalmopathy. Findings and limits, study-wide: Ophthalmopathy was distinguished from stable hyperthyroidism by 13 V-J signatures. Most thyroid-expanded clonotypes above 0.001 were also found in blood.

Patients aged 18 to 65 with hyperthyroidism were newly diagnosed, with duration under 2 months. Together with thyroid ultrasound, orbital computed tomography, serum thyroxine and TRAb, clinical symptoms were used for diagnoses. From RNA transcripts, TCR beta CDR3 regions were amplified. RT-PCR in the first round (using the HTBI primer set) targeted the TCR CDR3. TCRdb used MiXCR to reprocess the multiplex PCR reads, holding one entry per CDR3 protein. The sample records over 700,000 distinct CDR3 sequences, roughly a third being singletons. About this clonotype: Its antigen is undetermined.

The CDR3 is 14 residues long. Trimming at V came to 7 bases and at J to 8 bases, leaving 9 bases not matched to a gene. Germline V gene data show CDR1 as SNHLY and CDR2 as FYNNEI. The sample comprised blood. V is TRBV2 and J is TRBJ1-2; 11 bases agree with TRBD1. The origin of this receptor is a woman in her thirties or forties with Graves' hyperthyroidism. CDR3 coding DNA: TGTGCCAGCACCGTCGGACAGGGGGCGGGAGGCTACACCTTC. As protein: CASTVGQGAGGYTF.